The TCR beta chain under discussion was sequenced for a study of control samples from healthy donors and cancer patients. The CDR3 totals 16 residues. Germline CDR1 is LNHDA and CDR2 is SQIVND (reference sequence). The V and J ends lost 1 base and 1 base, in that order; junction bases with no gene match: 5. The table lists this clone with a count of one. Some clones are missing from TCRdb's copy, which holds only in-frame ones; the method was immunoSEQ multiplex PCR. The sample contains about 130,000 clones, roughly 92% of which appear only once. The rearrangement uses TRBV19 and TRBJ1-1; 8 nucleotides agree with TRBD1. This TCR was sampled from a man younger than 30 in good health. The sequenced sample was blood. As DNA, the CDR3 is TGTGCCAGTAGTATAGTTTGGACAGGGACGAACACTGAAGCTTTCTTT. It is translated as CASSIVWTGTNTEAFF. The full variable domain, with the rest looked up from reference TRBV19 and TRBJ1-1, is DGGITQSPKYLFRKEGQNVTLSCEQNLNHDAMYWYRQDPGQGLRLIYYSQIVNDFQKGDIAEGYSVSREKKESFPLTVTSAQKNPTAFYLCASSIVWTGTNTEAFFGQGTRLTVV.